The T cell receptor beta chain under discussion was sequenced for a study of T-cell memory formation after mild COVID-19. About the study: TCR clusters mostly belonged to single donors. Study-level findings and limits: The pre-infection memory compartment contained some responding clones, suggesting cross-reactive memory joined. Clonal second-wave expansions that peaked on day 37 had unconfirmed SARS-CoV-2 specificity.

The length of the CDR3 is 9 residues. Trimming shortened V by 2 bases and J by 9 bases, and 2 bases separated the two germline ends. Germline values: CDR1 DFQATT, CDR2 SNEGSKA (reference sequence). Many counts were recorded for this clonotype. The antigen remains undetermined. One entry per CDR3 protein, called by TCRdb with MiXCR from the 5' RACE reads. The table records about 340,000 distinct CDR3 sequences, 15% to 20% of them present only once. The source of this sequence is a man aged 18-30 years who had mild COVID-19 (a few samples of this study predate the infection). Cell type and time point are not known. The rearrangement uses TRBV20-1 and TRBJ2-1; no definite D call. The sample comprised PBMCs or a T cell subset sorted from them (not recorded which). CDR3 sequence (DNA): TGCAGTGCTAGAAGTGAGCAGTTCTTC. Amino acid sequence: CSARSEQFF.